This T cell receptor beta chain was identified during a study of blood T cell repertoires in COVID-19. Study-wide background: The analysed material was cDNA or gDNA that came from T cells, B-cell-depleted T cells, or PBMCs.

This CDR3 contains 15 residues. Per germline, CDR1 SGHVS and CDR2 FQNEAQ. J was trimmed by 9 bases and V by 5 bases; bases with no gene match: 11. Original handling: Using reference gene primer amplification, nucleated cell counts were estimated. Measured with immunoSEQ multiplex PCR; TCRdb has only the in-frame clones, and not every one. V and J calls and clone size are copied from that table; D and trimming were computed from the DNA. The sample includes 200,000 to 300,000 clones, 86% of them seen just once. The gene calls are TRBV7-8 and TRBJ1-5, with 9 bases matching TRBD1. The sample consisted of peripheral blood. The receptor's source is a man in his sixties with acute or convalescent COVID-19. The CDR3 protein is CASSPGGQGSRPQHF. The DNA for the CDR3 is TGTGCCAGCAGCCCCGGTGGACAGGGGTCTAGGCCCCAGCATTTT.